This T cell receptor beta chain was sequenced for a study of blood T cell repertoires in COVID-19. The wider study: COVID-19 samples from acute and convalescent phases originated in the United States, Italy and Spain. The analysed material was cDNA or gDNA that came from T cells, B-cell-depleted T cells, or PBMCs.

Trimming removed 0 bases at V and 5 bases at J, with 14 bases between. There are 15 residues in the CDR3. CDR1 and CDR2 (germline): KGHSH, LQKENI. How the authors handled the data: Using reference gene primer amplification, nucleated cell counts were estimated. TCRdb's table, derived via immunoSEQ multiplex PCR, lists solely in-frame clones and lacks some. Clone size and the V and J calls come from that table; the DNA yielded D and trimming. The sample lists hundreds of thousands of clones, approximately 90% occurring once. The TCR was taken from a young man with active or convalescent COVID-19. The sequencing sample was made of peripheral blood. V and J are TRBV18 and TRBJ2-7; D is perhaps TRBD2 (5 bases). The CDR3 DNA reads as TGTGCCAGCTCACCACCTGGTAGGAGGTCGAACGAGCAGTACTTC. This translates into CASSPPGRRSNEQYF.